This entry is about one TCR beta chain. Its antigen remains unknown. Germline V gene lookup returns CDR1 SNHLY and CDR2 FYNNEI. V was shortened by 6 bases and J by 6 bases, with 17 bases between the two germline ends. The CDR3 totals 14 residues. It was into CD45RA+ naive and CD45RA-negative memory subsets that the CD4+ cells were split. The entry originates in a study of shared clonotypes between healthy human individuals. Study-level points and caveats: Around 5% of naive CD4 clonotypes were shared across a few donors.

Genomic DNA from each subset was divided evenly over several immunoSEQ plates. The method was immunoSEQ multiplex PCR; TCRdb's version includes in-frame clones alone and lacks a portion of them. Of 2 million to 3 million clones in the sample, roughly 93% are singletons; the top ten hold around 0.4%. The chain combines TRBV2 with TRBJ1-2, with a weak D call TRBD1 (5 bases). This sequence was found in a man younger than 30 in good health. Some clones in this sample may be carry-over from other donors' samples. Sequenced: naive CD4+ T cells from PBMCs. Subset denoted: CD45RA+ positively selected. CDR3 protein: CASSSAIWGDGYTF. For the CDR3, the DNA is TGTGCCAGCAGCTCCGCCATCTGGGGGGATGGCTACACCTTC.